The text below deals with one T cell receptor beta chain. The data were taken from a study of T cell responses to AZD1222 COVID-19 vaccine. The protocol was immunoSEQ multiplex PCR, while the TCRdb copy is restricted to in-frame clones and leaves out a portion. The data show about 150,000 clones, roughly nine tenths seen once. The germline V gene encodes CDR1 MGHDK and CDR2 SYGVNS. The CDR3 contains 11 residues. The ends were cut back, 7 bases at V and 7 bases at J, with 11 bases in the middle. Specimen: peripheral blood, collected on day 0 of MenACWY control vaccination. This receptor was taken from an adult in good health. The chain combines TRBV25-1 with TRBJ2-7; D remains ambiguous. CDR3 residues: CASTRTWEQYF. The CDR3 DNA is TGTGCCAGCACCCGAACATGGGAGCAGTACTTC.